This T cell receptor (beta chain) stems from a study of cytomegalovirus exposure and HLA in healthy donors. CDR1 is SQVTM, CDR2 ANQGSEA, per germline. The V gene lost 4 bases and the J gene lost 6 bases, with 15 bases spanning the gap. The CDR3 is made up of 13 amino acids. This clone was observed a single time. Its antigen is undetermined. 13 Jbeta primers and 60 Vbeta primers were used for the PCR. The protocol was immunoSEQ multiplex PCR, while the TCRdb copy is restricted to in-frame clones and leaves out a portion. This repertoire shows under 150,000 clones, 80% found once; its top ten account for under 3%. Study-wide results and caveats: As immune exposure information, only CMV serostatus was available. In a later analysis, TCR beta V- and J-gene trimming showed a link to a missense DCLRE1C variant. HLA alleles showed associations with 15,000 to 20,000 TCR beta sequences in a later analysis, at a 0.05 false discovery rate.

The receptor comes from a young man in good health and CMV-seronegative. The sequencing sample was made of PBMCs. The chain combines TRBV29-1 with TRBJ1-1; D possibly corresponds to TRBD1 (5 bases). The CDR3 coding sequence is TGCAGCGTTGTTAAGGGGCGCAGCTCTGAAGCTTTCTTT. Translation gives CSVVKGRSSEAFF.